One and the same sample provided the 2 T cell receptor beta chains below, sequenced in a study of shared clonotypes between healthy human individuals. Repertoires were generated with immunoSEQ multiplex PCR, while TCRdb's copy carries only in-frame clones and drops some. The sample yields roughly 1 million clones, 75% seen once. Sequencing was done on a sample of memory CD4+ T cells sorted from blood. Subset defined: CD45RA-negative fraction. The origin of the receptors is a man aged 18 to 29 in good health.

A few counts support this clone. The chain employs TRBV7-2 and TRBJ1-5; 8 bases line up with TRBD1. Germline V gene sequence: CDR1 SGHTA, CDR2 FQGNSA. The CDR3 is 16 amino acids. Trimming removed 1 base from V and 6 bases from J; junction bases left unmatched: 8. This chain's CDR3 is CASSLETGARGQPQHF. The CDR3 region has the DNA TGTGCCAGCAGCTTAGAGACAGGGGCGCGCGGTCAGCCCCAGCATTTT.

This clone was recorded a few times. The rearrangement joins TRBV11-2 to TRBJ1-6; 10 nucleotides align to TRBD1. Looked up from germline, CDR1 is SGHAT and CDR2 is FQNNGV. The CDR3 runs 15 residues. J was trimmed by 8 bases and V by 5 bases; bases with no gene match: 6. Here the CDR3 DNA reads TGTGCCAGCAGCCCGAGGGGGACAGGGGATTCACCCCTCCACTTT. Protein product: CASSPRGTGDSPLHF.